The 22 T cell receptor beta chains listed next were all sequenced from one sample in a study of CD4 T cells in relation to SARS-CoV-2 and coronaviruses (dated by TCRdb to the early 2020s). CD4+ T cells from unexposed donors were collected before the COVID-19 pandemic (2011-2018). Following 10 days of culture, the EasySep CD4+ T cell isolation kit was used to isolate CD4+ T cells. The library came from the immunoSEQ multiplex PCR assay. The clones in this table, taken by TCRdb from immuneACCESS, are in-frame only. Not every clone is retained; where verified, under half of the shortfall comes from an unresolved V gene, and the cause of the rest is unknown. The sample records more than 20,000 clones, about four fifths of which are singletons. Roughly an eighth of the sample is held by the ten biggest clonotypes. For these TCRs, the target antigens are not known. Input material: CD4+ T cells from PBMCs, cultured in vitro. The receptors were gathered from a human donor in good health.

This clone was detected once. The chain carries TRBV24-1 and TRBJ1-1; 7 bases align to TRBD1. With 6 bases clipped from V and 0 bases from J, the junction kept 6 bases outside the gene matches. Germline lookup yields CDR1 KGHDR and CDR2 SFDVKD. The CDR3 spans 15 residues. Here the CDR3 DNA reads TGTGCCACCAGTACGGGACAGACAATGAACACTGAAGCTTTCTTT. Translated, it gives CATSTGQTMNTEAFF.

This clone was seen once. V usage is TRBV6-5 and J usage is TRBJ1-4; 9 bases map to TRBD1. In germline, CDR1 is MNHEY, CDR2 SVGAGI. This CDR3 is 15 amino acids long. V shed 8 bases, J shed 7 bases, and the junction held 11 bases outside the gene matches. The CDR3, as DNA: TGTGCCAGCGAATCCTACAGGGGGCGCGGTGAAAAACTGTTTTTT. Protein sequence: CASESYRGRGEKLFF.

The chain combines TRBV7-8 with TRBJ2-2; TRBD1 aligns across 8 bases. Germline values: CDR1 SGHVS, CDR2 FQNEAQ. After removal of 1 base from V and 5 bases from J, the junction contained 6 bases not matched to a gene. The length of the CDR3 is 16 residues. CDR3 region: CASSLVRTGRTGELFF. The CDR3 nucleotides are TGTGCCAGCAGCTTAGTCCGGACAGGGCGGACCGGGGAGCTGTTTTTT.

This sequence joins TRBV7-3 and TRBJ2-1, with 12 bases lining up with TRBD2. The ends lost 5 bases at V and 5 bases at J; junction bases unmatched: 4. The CDR3 extends over 15 amino acids. CDR1 SGHTA and CDR2 FQGTGA come from the germline V gene. The CDR3 here is CASSPRLAGDNEQFF. The CDR3 DNA reads TGTGCCAGCAGCCCGCGACTAGCGGGAGACAATGAGCAGTTCTTC. Supplemented by reference TRBV7-3 and TRBJ2-1, the full variable domain reads GAGVSQTPSNKVTEKGKYVELRCDPISGHTALYWYRQSLGQGPEFLIYFQGTGAADDSGLPNDRFFAVRPEGSVSTLKIQRTERGDSAVYLCASSPRLAGDNEQFFGPGTRLTVL.

CDR3 DNA sequence: TGTGCCAGCAGCTTCGGGAGTCAAAATAACTATGGCTACACCTTC. Amino acid sequence: CASSFGSQNNYGYTF. The chain couples TRBV6-6 to TRBJ1-2, with D unresolved. The germline CDR1 and CDR2 sequences are MNHNY and SVGAGI (reference sequence). Trimming removed 6 bases from V and 1 base from J, with 15 bases in between. This CDR3 has 15 residues.

The chain carries TRBV6-5 and TRBJ2-3; maybe TRBD2 (6 bases). V was shortened by 6 bases and J by 1 base, with 14 bases between the two germline ends. Germline values: CDR1 MNHEY, CDR2 SVGAGI. CDR3 length: 15 amino acids. CDR3 coding DNA: TGTGCCAGCAGACCCGAGGACTACCGCACAGATACGCAGTATTTT. This sequence encodes CASRPEDYRTDTQYF.

The chain joins TRBV6-5 to TRBJ2-3; TRBD1 agrees at 7 bases. CDR3 length: 15 amino acids. Per germline, CDR1 MNHEY and CDR2 SVGAGI. V lost 5 bases and J lost 6; bases outside the gene matches: 11. CDR3 sequence: CASSSTGVLGDTQYF. The CDR3 region has the DNA TGTGCCAGCAGTAGCACAGGGGTATTGGGTGATACGCAGTATTTT.

This rearrangement joins TRBV28 to TRBJ1-4, with 8 positions matching TRBD1. J lost 3 bases, V lost 4 bases, and 4 bases had no gene match. There are 15 residues in the CDR3. The germline V gene encodes CDR1 MDHEN and CDR2 SYDVKM. CDR3 in DNA: TGTGCCAGCAGTTCACAGGGGGAGCCTAATGAAAAACTGTTTTTT. This gives the protein CASSSQGEPNEKLFF.

This chain's CDR3 is CASSKGGTGLNVCYGYTF. The CDR3 coding sequence is TGTGCCAGCAGCAAAGGTGGGACAGGGCTCAATGTTTGCTATGGCTACACCTTC. This chain uses TRBV21-1 with TRBJ1-2; the table gives TRBD1 as D, unverified against the DNA. TRBV21-1 is termed a pseudogene. The CDR3 is 18 residues long.

The chain is built from TRBV7-8 and TRBJ1-1, with D unresolved. V dropped 7 bases and J dropped 12 bases, with 24 bases sitting between them. In germline, CDR1 is SGHVS, CDR2 FQNEAQ. The CDR3 is 14 residues long. CDR3 protein: CASTTSQTSGQTFF. The CDR3, as DNA: TGTGCCAGCACAACTTCCCAGACATCGGGTCAGACTTTCTTT.

The CDR3: CASSQERAGTQYF. As DNA, the CDR3 is TGTGCCAGCAGCCAAGAACGGGCGGGTACACAGTACTTC. The V gene is TRBV3-1 (or the pseudogene TRBV3-2), the J gene TRBJ2-7, with D perhaps TRBD2 (5 bases). The germline CDR1 and CDR2 sequences are LGHDT and YNNKEL (reference sequence). This CDR3 region has 13 residues. V lost 0 bases to trimming and J lost 10 bases, with 13 bases between them.

The V and J genes are TRBV5-4 and TRBJ1-1; D remains unclear. The CDR3 runs to 13 residues. Trimming left V 1 base short and J 8 bases short, with 12 bases between. CDR1 and CDR2 (germline): SGHNT, YYREEE (reference sequence). Here the CDR3 DNA reads TGTGCCAGCAGCTTGATAACGGCCAGAGAAGCTTTCTTT. It codes for CASSLITAREAFF.

The CDR3 is CASSPGVRGYQETQYF. CDR3 sequence (DNA): TGTGCCAGCAGCCCTGGGGTCAGGGGGTACCAAGAGACCCAGTACTTC. V usage is TRBV27 and J usage is TRBJ2-5, with 7 nucleotides matching TRBD1. Germline trimming cut 6 bases from V and 0 bases from J; bases unmatched to any gene: 10. The length of the CDR3 is 16 residues. Germline V gene sequence: CDR1 MNHEY, CDR2 SMNVEV (reference sequence).

In this sample, this clone turned up a few times. The chain employs TRBV27 and TRBJ1-2; TRBD1 might be the D (5 bases). CDR1 and CDR2 (germline): MNHEY, SMNVEV (reference sequence). The CDR3 is 15 amino acids. Trimming removed 3 bases at V and 2 bases at J, with 13 bases between. The CDR3, as DNA: TGTGCCAGCAGTTTTTCGTGGGGACCAAACTATGGCTACACCTTC. Its protein is CASSFSWGPNYGYTF.

The rearrangement links TRBV6-5 to TRBJ2-7; perhaps D is TRBD1 or TRBD2 (5 bases each). This CDR3 is 14 amino acids long. Germline CDR1 reads MNHEY; CDR2 reads SVGAGI. The ends were cut back, 4 bases at V and 12 bases at J, with 22 bases in the middle. Here the CDR3 DNA reads TGTGCCAGCAGTTTGTCCGGGACGAGCTCCCCGTCGTACTTC. It codes for CASSLSGTSSPSYF.

The rearrangement joins TRBV20-1 to TRBJ1-3; D is undetermined. This CDR3 spans 12 amino acids. Germline V gene sequence: CDR1 DFQATT, CDR2 SNEGSKA (reference sequence). V gave up 3 bases and J gave up 1 base, with 4 bases separating them. CDR3 region: CSASSSGNTIYF. DNA for the CDR3: TGCAGTGCTAGTTCTTCTGGAAACACCATATATTTT.

The V and J genes are TRBV5-4 and TRBJ2-1; D might be TRBD1 or TRBD2, each matching 5 bases. Trimming left V 2 bases short and J 2 bases short, with 8 bases between. This CDR3 comprises 14 residues. Germline V lookup: CDR1 SGHNT, CDR2 YYREEE (reference sequence). CDR3 region: CASSFGATYNEQFF. The CDR3 nucleotides are TGTGCCAGCAGCTTCGGGGCTACCTACAATGAGCAGTTCTTC.

This clone was observed once. The rearrangement uses TRBV11-2 and TRBJ2-1; TRBD2 matches at 7 bases. Per germline, CDR1 SGHAT and CDR2 FQNNGV. V shed 5 bases and J 0 bases; nucleotides not matched to a gene: 7. CDR3 length: 16 residues. The CDR3 DNA reads TGTGCCAGCAGCCCGCTAGCGGAGGCCTCCTACAATGAGCAGTTCTTC. Translating gives CASSPLAEASYNEQFF.

In this sample, this clone turned up once. The chain couples TRBV19 to TRBJ2-7; TRBD2 matches 9 bases. Germline-derived CDR1 and CDR2 are LNHDA and SQIVND (reference sequence). The CDR3 is 16 amino acids. V lost 2 bases and J lost 0; bases outside the gene matches: 5. CDR3 residues: CASSIMTSGDSYEQYF. Written as DNA, the CDR3 is TGTGCCAGTAGTATAATGACTAGCGGTGACTCCTACGAGCAGTACTTC.

The gene calls are TRBV7-3 and TRBJ2-7, with a weak D call TRBD2 (6 bases). The V gene's germline CDR1 is SGHTA and CDR2 FQGTGA. Trimming cost V 1 base and J 6 bases, with 10 bases left between them. The length of the CDR3 is 13 residues. In DNA form, the CDR3 reads TGTGCCAGCAGCTTAATGGAGGGTCTCGAGCAGTACTTC. This encodes CASSLMEGLEQYF.

The chain is built from TRBV3-1 (or the pseudogene TRBV3-2) and TRBJ2-7; D is undetermined. V was pared by 3 bases and J by 6 bases, with 15 bases between. Germline V CDR1 and CDR2: LGHDT, YNNKEL (reference sequence). The CDR3 totals 14 residues. The CDR3 bases are TGTGCCAGCAGCCAGGCAACTCTGGTTGGCGAGCAGTACTTC. This translates into CASSQATLVGEQYF.

This chain links TRBV5-1 with TRBJ2-5, with 7 bases matching TRBD1. Trimming at V came to 2 bases and at J to 4 bases, leaving 8 bases not matched to a gene. There are 15 residues in the CDR3. In germline, CDR1 is SGHRS, CDR2 YFSETQ. In DNA form, the CDR3 reads TGCGCCAGCAGCTTAACCCCAAGGGGGCCAGAGACCCAGTACTTC. This gives the protein CASSLTPRGPETQYF.